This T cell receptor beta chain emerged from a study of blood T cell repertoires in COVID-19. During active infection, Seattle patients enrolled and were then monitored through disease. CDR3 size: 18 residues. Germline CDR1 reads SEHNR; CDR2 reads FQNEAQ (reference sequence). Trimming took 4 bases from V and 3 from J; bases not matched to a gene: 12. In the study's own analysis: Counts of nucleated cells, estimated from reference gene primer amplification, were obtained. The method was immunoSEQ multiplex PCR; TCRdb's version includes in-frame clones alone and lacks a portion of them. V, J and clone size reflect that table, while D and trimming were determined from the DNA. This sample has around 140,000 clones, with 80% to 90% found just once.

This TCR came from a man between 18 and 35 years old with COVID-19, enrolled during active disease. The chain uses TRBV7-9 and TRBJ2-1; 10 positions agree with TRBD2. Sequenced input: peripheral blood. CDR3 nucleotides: TGTGCCAGCAGCTCAAGGGCTAGCGGGGGTCTGAGCTACAATGAGCAGTTCTTC. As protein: CASSSRASGGLSYNEQFF.